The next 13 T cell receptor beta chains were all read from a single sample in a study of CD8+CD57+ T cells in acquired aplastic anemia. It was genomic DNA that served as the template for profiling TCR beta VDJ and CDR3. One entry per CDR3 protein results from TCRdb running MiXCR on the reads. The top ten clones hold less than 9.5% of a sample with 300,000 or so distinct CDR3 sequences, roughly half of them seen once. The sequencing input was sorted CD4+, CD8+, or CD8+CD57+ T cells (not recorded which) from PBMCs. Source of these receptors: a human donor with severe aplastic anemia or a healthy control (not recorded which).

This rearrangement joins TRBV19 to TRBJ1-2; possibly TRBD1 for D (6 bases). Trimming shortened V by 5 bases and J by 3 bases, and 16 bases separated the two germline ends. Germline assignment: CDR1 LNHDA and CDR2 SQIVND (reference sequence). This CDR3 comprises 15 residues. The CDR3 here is CASSVRTQGYYGYTF. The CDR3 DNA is TGTGCCAGTAGTGTTCGCACACAGGGATACTATGGCTACACCTTC.

The chain's CDR3 is CASSLELRTHYEQYF. The CDR3 DNA follows: TGTGCCAGCAGCTTAGAGCTACGAACGCACTACGAGCAGTACTTC. The gene calls are TRBV7-2 and TRBJ2-7; D is undetermined. The length of the CDR3 is 15 residues. The germline gives CDR1 SGHTA, CDR2 FQGNSA. The ends were cut back, 1 base at V and 3 bases at J, with 13 bases in the middle. The full variable domain, its missing parts supplied by reference TRBV7-2 and TRBJ2-7, is GAGVSQSPSNKVTEKGKDVELRCDPISGHTALYWYRQSLGQGLEFLIYFQGNSAPDKSGLPSDRFSAERTGGSVSTLTIQRTQQEDSAVYLCASSLELRTHYEQYFGPGTRLTVT.

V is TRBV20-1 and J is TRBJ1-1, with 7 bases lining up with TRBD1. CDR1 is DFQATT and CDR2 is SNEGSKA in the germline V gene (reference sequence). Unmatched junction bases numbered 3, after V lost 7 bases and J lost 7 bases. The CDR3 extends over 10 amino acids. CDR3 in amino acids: CSVRTGEAFF. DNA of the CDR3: TGCAGTGTGAGGACAGGTGAAGCTTTCTTT.

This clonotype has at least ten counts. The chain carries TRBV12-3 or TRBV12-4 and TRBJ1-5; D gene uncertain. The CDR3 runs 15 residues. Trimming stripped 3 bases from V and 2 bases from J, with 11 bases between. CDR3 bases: TGTGCCAGCAGTTTTAGAGGGTTTGGCAATCAGCCCCAGCATTTT. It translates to CASSFRGFGNQPQHF.

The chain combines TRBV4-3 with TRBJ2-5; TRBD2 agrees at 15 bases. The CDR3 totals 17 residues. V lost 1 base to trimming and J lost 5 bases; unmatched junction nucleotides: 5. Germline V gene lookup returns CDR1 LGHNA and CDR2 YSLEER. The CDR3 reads CASSQGTSGRAGETQYF. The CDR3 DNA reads TGCGCCAGCAGCCAAGGGACTAGCGGGAGGGCCGGGGAGACCCAGTACTTC.

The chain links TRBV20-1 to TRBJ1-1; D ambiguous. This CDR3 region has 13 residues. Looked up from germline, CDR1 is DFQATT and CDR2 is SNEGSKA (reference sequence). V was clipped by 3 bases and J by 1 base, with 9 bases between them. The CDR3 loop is CSASIQPNTEAFF. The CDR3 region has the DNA TGCAGTGCTAGTATACAGCCGAACACTGAAGCTTTCTTT.

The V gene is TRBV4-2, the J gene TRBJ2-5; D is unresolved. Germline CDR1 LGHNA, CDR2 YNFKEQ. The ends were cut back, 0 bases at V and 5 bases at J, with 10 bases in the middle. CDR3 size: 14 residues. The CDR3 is CASSQDRVGETQYF. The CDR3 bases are TGTGCCAGCAGCCAAGATCGGGTGGGGGAGACCCAGTACTTC.

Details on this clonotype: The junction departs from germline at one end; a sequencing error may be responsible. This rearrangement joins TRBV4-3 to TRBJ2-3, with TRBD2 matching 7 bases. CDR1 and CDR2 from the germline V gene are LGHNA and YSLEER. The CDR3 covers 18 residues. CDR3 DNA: TGCGCCAACAGCTCGGTGACAGCAATGGGGGGGTTCCCAGATACGCAGTATTTT. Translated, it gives CANSSVTAMGGFPDTQYF.

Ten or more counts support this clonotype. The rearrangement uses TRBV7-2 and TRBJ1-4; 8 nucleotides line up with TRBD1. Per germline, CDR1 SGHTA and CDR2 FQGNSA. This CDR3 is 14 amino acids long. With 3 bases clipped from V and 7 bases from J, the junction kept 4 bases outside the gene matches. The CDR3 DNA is TGTGCCAGCAGCTTGTCCAGGGGGCTTGAAAAACTGTTTTTT. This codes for CASSLSRGLEKLFF. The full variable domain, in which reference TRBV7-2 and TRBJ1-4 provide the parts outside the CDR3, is GAGVSQSPSNKVTEKGKDVELRCDPISGHTALYWYRQSLGQGLEFLIYFQGNSAPDKSGLPSDRFSAERTGGSVSTLTIQRTQQEDSAVYLCASSLSRGLEKLFFGSGTQLSVL.

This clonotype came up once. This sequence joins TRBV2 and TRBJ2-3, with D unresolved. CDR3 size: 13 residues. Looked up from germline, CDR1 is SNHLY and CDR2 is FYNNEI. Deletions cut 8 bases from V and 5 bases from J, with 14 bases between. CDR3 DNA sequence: TGTGCCAGCGGGCAGAGACGTGGAGATACGCAGTATTTT. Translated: CASGQRRGDTQYF.

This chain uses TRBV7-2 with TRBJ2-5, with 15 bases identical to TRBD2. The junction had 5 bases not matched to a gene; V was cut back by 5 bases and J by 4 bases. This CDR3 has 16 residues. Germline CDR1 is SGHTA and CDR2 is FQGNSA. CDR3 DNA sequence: TGTGCCAGCAGCCAGGGACTAGCGGGGGGAGGAGAGACCCAGTACTTC. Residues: CASSQGLAGGGETQYF.

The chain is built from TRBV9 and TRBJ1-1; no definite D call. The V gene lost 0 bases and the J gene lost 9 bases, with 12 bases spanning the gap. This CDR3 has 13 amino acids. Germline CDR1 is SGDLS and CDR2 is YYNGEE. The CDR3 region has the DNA TGTGCCAGCAGCGTAGCTGCGTCCAGAAAAGCTTTCTTT. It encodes CASSVAASRKAFF.

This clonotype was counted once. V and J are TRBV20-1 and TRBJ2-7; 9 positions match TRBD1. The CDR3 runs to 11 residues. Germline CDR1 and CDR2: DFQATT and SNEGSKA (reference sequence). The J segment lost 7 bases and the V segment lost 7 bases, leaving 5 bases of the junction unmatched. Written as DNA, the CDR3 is TGCAGTGGGACAGGGGTTAGGGAGCAGTACTTC. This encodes CSGTGVREQYF.